This note documents a single TCR beta chain sequence. With only one base between it and a far larger clone, this is likely a read error. The CDR3 sequence is 15 residues long. V was trimmed by 3 bases and J by 2 bases, leaving 14 bases between them. Germline V lookup: CDR1 ENHRY, CDR2 SYGVKD. This sample was included in a study of CXCR3 chemokines and chemotherapy response in bladder cancer. TCRdb re-analysed the PCR reads in MiXCR, keeping a single row per CDR3 protein. The sample records approximately 8,300 distinct CDR3 sequences, roughly 23% being singletons. Specimen collection occurred from a patient whose treatment included neoadjuvant chemotherapy. V gene TRBV10-3 combines with J gene TRBJ2-7; perhaps D is TRBD1 or TRBD2 (5 bases each). The origin of this receptor is a human donor with bladder cancer that did not respond to neoadjuvant chemotherapy. In DNA, the CDR3 is TGTGCCATCAGTGAAGCGGCCAGGGTCACCTACGAGCAGTACTTC. Translation gives CAISEAARVTYEQYF.